The sequence of this TCR beta chain was determined in a study of cytomegalovirus exposure and HLA in healthy donors. Study-level points and caveats: Rarity held for most TCR sequences, but there were some public TCRs that occurred in many donors. Later analysis demonstrated an association between a missense DCLRE1C variant and TCR beta V- and J-gene trimming. Accurate predictions that matched the HLA-A and HLA-B alleles of most subjects were reportedly made from TCR beta sequences.

CDR3 size: 18 residues. Germline assignment: CDR1 LNHDA and CDR2 SQIVND (reference sequence). 60 Vbeta and 13 Jbeta primers were used in PCR. The data were produced by immunoSEQ multiplex PCR, yet TCRdb's version contains in-frame clones alone and is incomplete. Of around 150,000 clones in the sample, around 68% were seen once. To note about this clone: Its target is unknown. The junction and the germline gene differ at one end; a read error may be behind it.

Material for sequencing was PBMCs. The source is a man aged 45-65 years in good health and CMV-seronegative. The genes are TRBV19 and TRBJ1-2; 8 nucleotides line up with TRBD1. CDR3 loop: CASSIAPTGTGFGYGYTF. The CDR3 DNA follows: TGTGCCAGTAGCATAGCCCCGACCGGGACAGGCTTTGGCTATGGCTACACCTTC.